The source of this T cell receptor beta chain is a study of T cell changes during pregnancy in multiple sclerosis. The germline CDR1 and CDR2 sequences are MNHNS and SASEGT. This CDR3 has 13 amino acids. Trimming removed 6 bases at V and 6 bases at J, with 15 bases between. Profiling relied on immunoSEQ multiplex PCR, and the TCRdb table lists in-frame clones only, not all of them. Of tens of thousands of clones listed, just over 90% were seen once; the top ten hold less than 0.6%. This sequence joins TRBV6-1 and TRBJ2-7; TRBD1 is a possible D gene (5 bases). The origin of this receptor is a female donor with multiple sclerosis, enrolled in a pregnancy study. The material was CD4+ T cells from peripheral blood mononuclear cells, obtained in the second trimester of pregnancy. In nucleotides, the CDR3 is TGTGCCAGCAGCAAGGGGATCGGGTTCGAGCAGTACTTC. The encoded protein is CASSKGIGFEQYF.